This paragraph reports one T cell receptor (beta chain). Antigen: not known. Looked up from germline, CDR1 is SGHVS and CDR2 is FNYEAQ. The length of the CDR3 is 14 residues. The V and J ends lost 5 bases and 7 bases respectively, with 18 bases between them. PCR involved 60 Vbeta and 13 Jbeta primers. Produced via immunoSEQ multiplex PCR; TCRdb's table is partial and in-frame only. Here the sample spans around 170,000 clones, roughly 80% being singletons. The data belong to a study of cytomegalovirus exposure and HLA in healthy donors. Overall study findings and caveats: What TCR beta sequences reportedly achieved was accurate prediction of HLA-A and HLA-B alleles in most subjects. CMV serostatus was the only immune exposure information that was available.

The donors comprised healthy bone marrow donors. Source material: PBMCs. The chain joins TRBV7-6 to TRBJ2-7; tentatively, D is TRBD2 (5 bases). This TCR derives from a girl aged 5 to 17 in good health and CMV-seropositive. CDR3 amino acids: CASSARDGVGEQYF. CDR3 coding DNA: TGTGCCAGCAGCGCCCGGGATGGGGTAGGGGAGCAGTACTTC.